What follows are 20 T cell receptor beta chains derived from one specimen sequenced in a study of blood T cell repertoires in COVID-19. Sequencing used immunoSEQ multiplex PCR; TCRdb keeps in-frame clones, though not all of them. This table holds hundreds of thousands of clones, around 87% found once. Sequenced: peripheral blood. These TCRs come from a woman between 25 and 40 years old who had recovered from COVID-19.

CDR3: CATRGGPMNTEAFF. The CDR3, as DNA: TGTGCCACCAGGGGGGGGCCTATGAACACTGAAGCTTTCTTT. The chain employs TRBV24-1 and TRBJ1-1, with D perhaps matching TRBD1 (6 bases). The V and J ends lost 7 bases and 0 bases respectively, with 11 bases between them. CDR1 is KGHDR and CDR2 is SFDVKD in the germline V gene. The CDR3 is 14 amino acids.

The chain links TRBV7-9 to TRBJ1-3, with D unresolved. Deletions cut 1 base from V and 4 bases from J, with 11 bases between. The CDR3 contains 15 residues. The germline V gene has CDR1 SEHNR and CDR2 FQNEAQ (reference sequence). The CDR3 loop reads CASSLVSGSGNTIYF. CDR3 sequence (DNA): TGTGCCAGCAGCTTAGTTTCGGGTTCGGGAAACACCATATATTTT.

V and J are TRBV29-1 and TRBJ1-4, with D unresolved. CDR1 is SQVTM and CDR2 is ANQGSEA in the germline V gene. Trimming stripped 1 base from V and 5 bases from J, with 5 bases between. This CDR3 spans 12 amino acids. This CDR3 is CSVEGRNEKLFF. Written as DNA, the CDR3 is TGCAGCGTTGAAGGTCGGAATGAAAAACTGTTTTTT. The complete variable domain, with remaining parts taken from reference TRBV29-1 and TRBJ1-4, reads SAVISQKPSRDICQRGTSLTIQCQVDSQVTMMFWYRQQPGQSLTLIATANQGSEATYESGFVIDKFPISRPNLTFSTLTVSNMSPEDSSIYLCSVEGRNEKLFFGSGTQLSVL.

The CDR3 sequence is CATSGPTFRRNTGAGANVLTF. The CDR3 coding sequence is TGTGCCACCAGCGGGCCCACCTTCCGACGGAATACAGGGGCCGGGGCCAACGTCCTGACTTTC. The gene calls are TRBV15 and TRBJ2-6; 7 positions agree with TRBD1. V lost 5 bases and J lost 4; bases outside the gene matches: 23. CDR1 LNHNV and CDR2 YYDKDF come from the germline V gene (reference sequence). The CDR3 has 21 amino acids.

CDR3 sequence (DNA): TGTGCCAGTAAGGGGATTATCGGGGAGCTGTTTTTT. This sequence encodes CASKGIIGELFF. This rearrangement joins TRBV7-8 to TRBJ2-2, with a weak D call TRBD1 (5 bases). The CDR3 is 12 residues long. Germline CDR1 reads SGHVS; CDR2 reads FQNEAQ. V was pared by 9 bases and J by 7 bases, with 12 bases between.

This chain links TRBV27 with TRBJ2-7; 11 nucleotides line up with TRBD1. Germline loops: CDR1 MNHEY, CDR2 SMNVEV (reference sequence). The CDR3 spans 17 residues. Unmatched junction bases numbered 7, after V lost 0 bases and J lost 3 bases. In DNA, the CDR3 is TGTGCCAGCAGTTTATCGGTGGGACAGGGGGTAGGCTACGAGCAGTACTTC. Encoded protein: CASSLSVGQGVGYEQYF.

The count of this clone is one. This chain connects TRBV19 to TRBJ2-2; 7 nucleotides align to TRBD1. Looked up from germline, CDR1 is LNHDA and CDR2 is SQIVND (reference sequence). Germline trimming cut 4 bases from V and 5 bases from J; bases unmatched to any gene: 10. The CDR3 covers 16 residues. In nucleotides, the CDR3 is TGTGCCAGTAGTAACACAGGGGCGGTAGTGACCGGGGAGCTGTTTTTT. It encodes CASSNTGAVVTGELFF.

The rearrangement links TRBV14 to TRBJ1-6; 7 bases fit TRBD1. This CDR3 is 16 amino acids long. Trimming cost V 4 bases and J 2 bases; bases outside gene matches: 5. In germline, CDR1 is SGHDN, CDR2 FVKESK. DNA of the CDR3: TGTGCCAGCAGCCCCCGGACAGGCCCCTATAATTCACCCCTCCACTTT. It yields the protein CASSPRTGPYNSPLHF.

V is TRBV30 and J is TRBJ2-2; tentative D call: TRBD1 (5 bases). CDR3 length: 13 residues. V gave up 0 bases and J gave up 6 bases, with 8 bases separating them. Germline V gene lookup returns CDR1 GTSNPN and CDR2 SVGIG (reference sequence). The CDR3 DNA is TGTGCCTGGAGTGTAGGGGTGGCCGGGGAGCTGTTTTTT. Encoded protein: CAWSVGVAGELFF. Filled out from reference TRBV30 and TRBJ2-2, the complete variable domain reads SQTIHQWPATLVQPVGSPLSLECTVEGTSNPNLYWYRQAAGRGLQLLFYSVGIGQISSEVPQNLSASRPQDRQFILSSKKLLLSDSGFYLCAWSVGVAGELFFGEGSRLTVL.

The CDR3 DNA reads as TGCGCCAGCAGTGAGGGACTAGCGGGGGGCCCAGCATCGAACACCGGGGAGCTGTTTTTT. Translated: CASSEGLAGGPASNTGELFF. The V and J genes are TRBV10-1 and TRBJ2-2; 14 bases are a match to TRBD2. The CDR3 is made up of 20 amino acids. V was pared by 2 bases and J by 0 bases, with 8 bases of the junction left unmatched. Germline V gene sequence: CDR1 WNHNN, CDR2 SYGVQD (reference sequence).

The chain combines TRBV15 with TRBJ1-3; the D is unclear. The V gene's germline CDR1 is LNHNV and CDR2 YYDKDF (reference sequence). This CDR3 has 17 residues. V lost 0 bases and J lost 0, with 12 bases in between. The CDR3 DNA reads TGTGCCACCAGCAGAGATCTCGGCAGCGTCTCTGGAAACACCATATATTTT. This translates into CATSRDLGSVSGNTIYF.

The chain couples TRBV9 to TRBJ2-1; 7 nucleotides match TRBD1. V gave up 2 bases and J gave up 8 bases; unmatched junction bases: 7. The CDR3 has 14 residues. The germline CDR1 and CDR2 sequences are SGDLS and YYNGEE. The CDR3 protein is CASSVTGSDDEQFF. The CDR3 DNA reads as TGTGCCAGCAGCGTGACAGGGAGTGACGATGAGCAGTTCTTC. Drawing the rest from reference TRBV9 and TRBJ2-1, the complete variable domain is DSGVTQTPKHLITATGQRVTLRCSPRSGDLSVYWYQQSLDQGLQFLIQYYNGEERAKGNILERFSAQQFPDLHSELNLSSLELGDSALYFCASSVTGSDDEQFFGPGTRLTVL.

V usage is TRBV19 and J usage is TRBJ1-1; the match to TRBD1 covers 10 bases. The CDR3 is 15 residues long. V shed 3 bases, J shed 1 base, and the junction held 2 bases outside the gene matches. CDR1 is LNHDA and CDR2 is SQIVND in the germline V gene (reference sequence). The DNA for the CDR3 is TGTGCCAGTAGTATCTGGGACAGGGGGAACACTGAAGCTTTCTTT. It translates to CASSIWDRGNTEAFF.

The rearrangement joins TRBV19 to TRBJ2-1; D is possibly TRBD2 (6 bases). This CDR3 contains 13 residues. Germline V gives CDR1 LNHDA, CDR2 SQIVND (reference sequence). Between the trimmed V and J ends, which lost 5 bases and 9 bases, there was a span of 14 bases. CDR3 nucleotide sequence: TGTGCCAGTAGTCCGGCTAGCGCGAGTGAGCAGTTCTTC. The encoded protein is CASSPASASEQFF.

The chain joins TRBV19 to TRBJ1-2; 7 nucleotides agree with TRBD1. Germline V CDR1 and CDR2: LNHDA, SQIVND (reference sequence). There are 14 residues in the CDR3. With V trimmed by 9 bases and J by 2 bases, 9 bases remained unmatched. CDR3 residues: CASIPGGLNYGYTF. The CDR3 DNA reads TGTGCCAGCATTCCAGGGGGACTCAACTATGGCTACACCTTC. Looking up the rest from reference TRBV19 and TRBJ1-2 gives the full variable domain: DGGITQSPKYLFRKEGQNVTLSCEQNLNHDAMYWYRQDPGQGLRLIYYSQIVNDFQKGDIAEGYSVSREKKESFPLTVTSAQKNPTAFYLCASIPGGLNYGYTFGSGTRLTVV.

The CDR3 loop reads CASISSGSDTQYF. The CDR3 coding sequence is TGTGCCAGCATCTCATCGGGTTCAGATACGCAGTATTTT. The V gene is TRBV27, the J gene TRBJ2-3; no clear D gene. Germline V gene lookup returns CDR1 MNHEY and CDR2 SMNVEV (reference sequence). The CDR3 extends over 13 amino acids. The V and J ends lost 7 bases and 4 bases respectively, with 12 bases between them.

The gene calls are TRBV4-1 and TRBJ2-3; tentative D call: TRBD1 (5 bases). Germline lookup yields CDR1 MGHRA and CDR2 YSYEKL. V dropped 7 bases and J dropped 1 base, with 9 bases sitting between them. The CDR3 has 13 residues. The CDR3 is CASKVGGTDTQYF. CDR3 in DNA: TGCGCCAGCAAGGTAGGGGGCACAGATACGCAGTATTTT.

The V gene is TRBV3-1 (or the pseudogene TRBV3-2), the J gene TRBJ1-1, with unresolved D. The V gene lost 1 base and the J gene lost 2 bases, with 8 bases spanning the gap. The V gene's germline CDR1 is LGHDT and CDR2 YNNKEL (reference sequence). The CDR3 sequence is 14 residues long. CDR3 sequence reads: CASSQVQPNTEAFF. The CDR3 nucleotides are TGTGCCAGCAGCCAAGTACAGCCTAACACTGAAGCTTTCTTT.

The CDR3 DNA follows: TGTGCCAGCAGCGGGGGGGGACAGGGGGACTCCTACGAGCAGTACTTC. Translated, it gives CASSGGGQGDSYEQYF. This rearrangement joins TRBV7-9 to TRBJ2-7; 11 bases line up with TRBD1. Per the germline V gene, CDR1 is SEHNR and CDR2 is FQNEAQ (reference sequence). The CDR3 contains 16 residues. V lost 5 bases and J lost 0; bases outside the gene matches: 6.

The V and J genes are TRBV6-1 and TRBJ1-6, with D possibly matching TRBD1 (5 bases). CDR1 is MNHNS and CDR2 is SASEGT in the germline V gene. Trimming removed 2 bases from V and 8 bases from J, with 16 bases in between. The CDR3 has 16 residues. The DNA of the CDR3 is TGTGCCAGCAGTGAACCCCCGGGGGTAGTGGATTCACCCCTCCACTTT. Translating gives CASSEPPGVVDSPLHF.